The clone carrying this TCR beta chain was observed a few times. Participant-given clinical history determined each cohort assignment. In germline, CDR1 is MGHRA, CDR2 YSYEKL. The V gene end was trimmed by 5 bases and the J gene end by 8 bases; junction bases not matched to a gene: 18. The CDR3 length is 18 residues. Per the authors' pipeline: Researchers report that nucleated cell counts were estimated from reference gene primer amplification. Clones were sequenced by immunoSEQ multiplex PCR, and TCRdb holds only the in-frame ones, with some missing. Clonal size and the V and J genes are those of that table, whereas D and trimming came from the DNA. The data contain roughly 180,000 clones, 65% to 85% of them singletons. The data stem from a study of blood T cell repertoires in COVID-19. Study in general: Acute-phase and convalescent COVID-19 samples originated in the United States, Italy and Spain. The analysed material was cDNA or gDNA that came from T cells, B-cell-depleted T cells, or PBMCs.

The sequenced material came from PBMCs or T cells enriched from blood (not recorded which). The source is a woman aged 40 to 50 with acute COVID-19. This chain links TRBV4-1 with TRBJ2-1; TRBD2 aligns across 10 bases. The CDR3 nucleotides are TGCGCCAGCAGCTCGGGAACTTCCAGCGGGAGGGAGAGAGATGAGCAGTTCTTC. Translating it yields CASSSGTSSGRERDEQFF.